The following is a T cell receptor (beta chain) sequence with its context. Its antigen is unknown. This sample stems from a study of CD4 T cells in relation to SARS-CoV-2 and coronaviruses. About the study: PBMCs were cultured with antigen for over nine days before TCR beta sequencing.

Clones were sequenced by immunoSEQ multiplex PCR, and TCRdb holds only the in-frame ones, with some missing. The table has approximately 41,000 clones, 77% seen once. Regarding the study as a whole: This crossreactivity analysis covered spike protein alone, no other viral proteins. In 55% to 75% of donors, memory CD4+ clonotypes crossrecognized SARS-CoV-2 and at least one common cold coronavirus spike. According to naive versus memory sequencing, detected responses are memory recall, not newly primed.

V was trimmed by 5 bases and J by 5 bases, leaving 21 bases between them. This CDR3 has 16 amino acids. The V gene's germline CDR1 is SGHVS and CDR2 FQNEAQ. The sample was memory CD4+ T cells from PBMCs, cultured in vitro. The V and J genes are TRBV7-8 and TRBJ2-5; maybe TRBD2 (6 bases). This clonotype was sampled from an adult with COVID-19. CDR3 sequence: CASSVISGSGSETQYF. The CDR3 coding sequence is TGTGCCAGCAGCGTTATTTCCGGGAGTGGTTCGGAGACCCAGTACTTC.